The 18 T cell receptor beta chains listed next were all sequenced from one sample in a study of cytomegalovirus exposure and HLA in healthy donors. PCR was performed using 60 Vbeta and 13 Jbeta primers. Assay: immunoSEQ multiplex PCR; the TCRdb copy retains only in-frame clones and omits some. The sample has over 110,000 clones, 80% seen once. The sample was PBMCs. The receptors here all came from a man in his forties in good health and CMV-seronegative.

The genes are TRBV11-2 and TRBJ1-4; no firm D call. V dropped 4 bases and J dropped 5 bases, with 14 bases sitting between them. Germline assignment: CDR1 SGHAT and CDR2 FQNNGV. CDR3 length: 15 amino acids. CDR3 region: CASSSIRPGNEKLFF. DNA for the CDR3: TGTGCCAGCAGCTCGATACGTCCCGGGAATGAAAAACTGTTTTTT.

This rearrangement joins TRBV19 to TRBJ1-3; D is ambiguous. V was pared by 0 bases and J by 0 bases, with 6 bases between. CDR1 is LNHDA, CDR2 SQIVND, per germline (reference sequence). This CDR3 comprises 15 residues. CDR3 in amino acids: CASSIEQISGNTIYF. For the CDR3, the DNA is TGTGCCAGTAGTATAGAACAGATCTCTGGAAACACCATATATTTT.

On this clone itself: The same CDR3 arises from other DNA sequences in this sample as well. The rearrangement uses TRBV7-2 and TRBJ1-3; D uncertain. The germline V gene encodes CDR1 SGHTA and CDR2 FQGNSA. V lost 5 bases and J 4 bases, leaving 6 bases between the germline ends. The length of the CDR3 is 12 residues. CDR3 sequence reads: CASSLQGNTIYF. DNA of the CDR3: TGTGCCAGCAGCCTACAGGGAAACACCATATATTTT. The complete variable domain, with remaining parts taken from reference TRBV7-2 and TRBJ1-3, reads GAGVSQSPSNKVTEKGKDVELRCDPISGHTALYWYRQSLGQGLEFLIYFQGNSAPDKSGLPSDRFSAERTGGSVSTLTIQRTQQEDSAVYLCASSLQGNTIYFGEGSWLTVV.

The CDR3 loop reads CASSAVPQPQHF. The CDR3 DNA is TGTGCCAGCAGTGCGGTTCCTCAGCCCCAGCATTTT. The chain combines TRBV2 with TRBJ1-5; D unresolved. The CDR3 length is 12 residues. The germline V and J ends were trimmed by 4 bases and 6 bases, with 7 bases remaining between them. Germline V gene sequence: CDR1 SNHLY, CDR2 FYNNEI.

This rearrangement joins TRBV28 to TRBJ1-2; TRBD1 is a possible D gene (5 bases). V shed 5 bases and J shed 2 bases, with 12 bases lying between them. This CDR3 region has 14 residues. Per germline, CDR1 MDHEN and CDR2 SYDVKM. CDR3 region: CASSGGGPNYGYTF. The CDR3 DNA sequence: TGTGCCAGCAGTGGGGGAGGACCAAACTATGGCTACACCTTC.

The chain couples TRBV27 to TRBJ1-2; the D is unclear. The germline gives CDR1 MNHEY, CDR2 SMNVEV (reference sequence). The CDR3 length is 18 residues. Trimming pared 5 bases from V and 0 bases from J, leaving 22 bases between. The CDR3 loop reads CASSPAQKRGSANYGYTF. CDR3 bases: TGTGCCAGCAGTCCAGCGCAAAAAAGAGGCTCTGCTAACTATGGCTACACCTTC.

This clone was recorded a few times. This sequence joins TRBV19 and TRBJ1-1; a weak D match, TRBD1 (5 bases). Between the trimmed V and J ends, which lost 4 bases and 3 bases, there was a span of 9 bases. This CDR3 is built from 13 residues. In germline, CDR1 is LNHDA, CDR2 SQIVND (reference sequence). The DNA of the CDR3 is TGTGCCAGTAGTACCCTAGGGGACACTGAAGCTTTCTTT. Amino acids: CASSTLGDTEAFF.

The CDR3 spells CSGKGLDGYTF. The CDR3 region has the DNA TGCAGCGGAAAGGGGCTCGATGGCTACACCTTC. V and J are TRBV29-1 and TRBJ1-2; D might be TRBD1 (5 bases). CDR1 is SQVTM, CDR2 ANQGSEA, per germline. The CDR3 sequence is 11 residues long. V gave up 7 bases and J gave up 6 bases, with 12 bases separating them.

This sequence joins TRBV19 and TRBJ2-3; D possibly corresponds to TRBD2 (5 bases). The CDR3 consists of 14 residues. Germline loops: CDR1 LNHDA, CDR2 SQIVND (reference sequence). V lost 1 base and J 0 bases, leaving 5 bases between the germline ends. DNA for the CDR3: TGTGCCAGTAGTATAGCGGGGAGCACAGATACGCAGTATTTT. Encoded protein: CASSIAGSTDTQYF. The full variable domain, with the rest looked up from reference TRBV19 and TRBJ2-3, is DGGITQSPKYLFRKEGQNVTLSCEQNLNHDAMYWYRQDPGQGLRLIYYSQIVNDFQKGDIAEGYSVSREKKESFPLTVTSAQKNPTAFYLCASSIAGSTDTQYFGPGTRLTVL.

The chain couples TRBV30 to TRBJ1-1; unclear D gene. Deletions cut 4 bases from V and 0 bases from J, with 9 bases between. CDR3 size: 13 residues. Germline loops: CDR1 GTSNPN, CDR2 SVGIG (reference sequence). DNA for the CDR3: TGTGCCTGGACGGACTACATGAACACTGAAGCTTTCTTT. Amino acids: CAWTDYMNTEAFF.

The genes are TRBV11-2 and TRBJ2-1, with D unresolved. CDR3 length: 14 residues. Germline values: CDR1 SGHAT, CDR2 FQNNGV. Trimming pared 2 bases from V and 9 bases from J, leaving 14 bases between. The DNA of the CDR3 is TGTGCCAGCAGCTTAACAACTCAGAGGAGTGAGCAGTTCTTC. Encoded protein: CASSLTTQRSEQFF.

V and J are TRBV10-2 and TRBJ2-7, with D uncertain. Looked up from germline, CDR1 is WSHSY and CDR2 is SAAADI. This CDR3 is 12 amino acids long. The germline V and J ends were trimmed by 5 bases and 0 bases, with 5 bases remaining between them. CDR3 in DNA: TGCGCCAGCAGTTTAGCCTCCTACGAGCAGTACTTC. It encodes CASSLASYEQYF.

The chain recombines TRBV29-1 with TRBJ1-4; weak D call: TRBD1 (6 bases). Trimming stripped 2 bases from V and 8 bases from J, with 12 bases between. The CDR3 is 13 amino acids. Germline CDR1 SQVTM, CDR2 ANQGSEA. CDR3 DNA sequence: TGCAGCGTTGAACGGGGGGCTGAGGAAAAACTGTTTTTT. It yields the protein CSVERGAEEKLFF.

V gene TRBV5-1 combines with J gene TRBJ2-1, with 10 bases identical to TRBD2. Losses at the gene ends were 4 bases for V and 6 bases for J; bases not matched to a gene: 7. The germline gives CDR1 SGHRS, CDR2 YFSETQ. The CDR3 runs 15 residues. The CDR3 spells CASSSGGTSVNEQFF. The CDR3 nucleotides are TGCGCCAGCAGCAGTGGGGGGACTAGCGTCAATGAGCAGTTCTTC.

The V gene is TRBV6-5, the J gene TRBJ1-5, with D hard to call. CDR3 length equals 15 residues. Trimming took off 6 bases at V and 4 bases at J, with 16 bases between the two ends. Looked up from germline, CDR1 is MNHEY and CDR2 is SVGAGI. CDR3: CASRETGERNQPQHF. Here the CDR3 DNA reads TGTGCCAGCAGGGAAACCGGGGAACGGAATCAGCCCCAGCATTTT.

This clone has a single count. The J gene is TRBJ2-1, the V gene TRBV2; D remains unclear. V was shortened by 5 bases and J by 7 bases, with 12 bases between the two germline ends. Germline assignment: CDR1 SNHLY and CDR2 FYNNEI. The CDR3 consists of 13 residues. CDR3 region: CASSRLPGNEQFF. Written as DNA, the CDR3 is TGTGCCAGCAGTCGCCTCCCAGGAAATGAGCAGTTCTTC.

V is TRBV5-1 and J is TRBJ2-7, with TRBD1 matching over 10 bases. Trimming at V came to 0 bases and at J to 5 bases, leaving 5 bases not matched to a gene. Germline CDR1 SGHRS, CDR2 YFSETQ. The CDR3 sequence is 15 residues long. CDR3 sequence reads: CASSLAAGTGDEQYF. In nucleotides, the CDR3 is TGCGCCAGCAGCTTGGCCGCCGGGACAGGGGACGAGCAGTACTTC.

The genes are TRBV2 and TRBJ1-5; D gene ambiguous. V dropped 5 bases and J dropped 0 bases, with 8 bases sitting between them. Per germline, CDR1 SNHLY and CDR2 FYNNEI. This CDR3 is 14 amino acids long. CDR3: CASSSGVSNQPQHF. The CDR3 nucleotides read TGTGCCAGCAGTTCCGGAGTTAGCAATCAGCCCCAGCATTTT.